This TCR beta chain comes out of a study of T cell repertoires in cytomegalovirus infection (dated by TCRdb to between 2017 and 2020). In the study overall: Peptide stimulations targeted recently identified HLA-C-restricted CMV epitopes, whose presentation resists viral immunomodulation, together with well-studied HLA-B-restricted epitopes. Donor HLA type was relevant to the analysis, as public TCR beta signatures indicated carriage of CMV infection together with the matching HLA type.

Notes on this clonotype: Its antigen is unknown. One base away there is no much larger clone; base qualities are not given.

The listed sequencing device is Illumina HiSeq 1500. TCRdb applied fastp at Q25 and MiXCR to the public reads, then kept only in-frame beta chains. Each CDR3 protein gets just one entry, which takes the most common genes and DNA from the rows behind it. This sample is represented by 550,000 to 850,000 distinct CDR3 sequences; around 31% of them were singletons. Around a sixth of the sample is held by the ten biggest clonotypes. CDR1 and CDR2, per the germline V gene, are MDHEN and SYDVKM. Germline trimming amounts to 3 bases on V and 1 base on J, with 2 as the count of junction bases outside the gene matches. Spanning cysteine to phenylalanine, the CDR3 consists of 16 amino acids. The only DNA kept is the CDR3, 48 bases in frame from the first base. Taken with the paper, the label for treatment or condition translates to: in vitro stimulation with specific CMV peptide epitopes to enrich CMV-specific T cells.

Study-wide conclusions, independent of this receptor: In the ex vivo response, HLA-C-restricted CMV-specific TCR beta clonotypes were dominant, and in two of eight donors the single most frequent clonotype came from this HLA-C-restricted group. In both this cohort and an independent cohort of several hundred donors, the cumulative frequency of public TCR beta family members distinguished carriers of CMV infection plus the relevant HLA type.

The source is a human donor in good health (CMV status not recorded). Some clones in this sample may be carry-over from other donors' samples. Source: cultured PBMCs, taken from culture after CMV antigen stimulation. This chain joins TRBV28 to TRBJ2-5; 13 bases in the middle match TRBD2. Here is the DNA: TGTGCCAGCAGTTTCGGACTAGCGGGGGCCCAAGAGACCCAGTACTTC. Translated, it gives CASSFGLAGAQETQYF.